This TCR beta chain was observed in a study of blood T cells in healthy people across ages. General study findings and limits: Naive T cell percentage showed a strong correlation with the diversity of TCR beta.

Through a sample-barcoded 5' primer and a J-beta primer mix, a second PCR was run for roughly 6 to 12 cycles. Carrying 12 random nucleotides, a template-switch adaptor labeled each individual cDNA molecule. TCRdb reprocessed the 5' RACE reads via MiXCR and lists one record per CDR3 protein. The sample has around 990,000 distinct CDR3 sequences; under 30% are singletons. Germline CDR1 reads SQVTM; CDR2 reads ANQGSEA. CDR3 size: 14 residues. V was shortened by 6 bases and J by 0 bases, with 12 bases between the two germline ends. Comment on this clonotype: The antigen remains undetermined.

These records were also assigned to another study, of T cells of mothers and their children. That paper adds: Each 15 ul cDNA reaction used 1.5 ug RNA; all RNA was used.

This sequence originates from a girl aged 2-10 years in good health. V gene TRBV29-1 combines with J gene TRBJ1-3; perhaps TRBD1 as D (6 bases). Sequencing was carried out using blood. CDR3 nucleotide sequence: TGCAGCGTCATCTACAGGGACTCTGGAAACACCATATATTTT. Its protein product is CSVIYRDSGNTIYF.